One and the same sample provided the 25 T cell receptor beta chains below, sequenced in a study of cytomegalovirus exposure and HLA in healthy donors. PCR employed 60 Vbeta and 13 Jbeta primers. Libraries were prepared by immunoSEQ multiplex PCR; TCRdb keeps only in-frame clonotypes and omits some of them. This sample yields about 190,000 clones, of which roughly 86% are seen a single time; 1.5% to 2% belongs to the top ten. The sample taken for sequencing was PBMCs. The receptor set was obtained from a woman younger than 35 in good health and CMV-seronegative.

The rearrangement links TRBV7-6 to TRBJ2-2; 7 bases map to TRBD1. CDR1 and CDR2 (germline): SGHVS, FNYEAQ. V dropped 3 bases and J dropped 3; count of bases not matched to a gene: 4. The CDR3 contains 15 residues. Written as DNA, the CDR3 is TGTGCCAGCAGCTTTTTTGACAGGGACACCGGGGAGCTGTTTTTT. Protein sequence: CASSFFDRDTGELFF.

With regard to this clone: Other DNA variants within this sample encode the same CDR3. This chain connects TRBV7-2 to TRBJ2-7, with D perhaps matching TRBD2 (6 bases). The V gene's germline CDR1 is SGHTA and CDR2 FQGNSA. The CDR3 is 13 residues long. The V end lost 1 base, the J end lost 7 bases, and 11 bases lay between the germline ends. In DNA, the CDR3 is TGTGCCAGCAGCTTAGGACCCGGGAGAGAGCAGTACTTC. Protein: CASSLGPGREQYF.

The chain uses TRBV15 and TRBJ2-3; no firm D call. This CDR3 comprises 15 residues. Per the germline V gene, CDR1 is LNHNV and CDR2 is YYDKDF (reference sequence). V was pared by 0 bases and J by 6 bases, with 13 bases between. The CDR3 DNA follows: TGTGCCACCAGCAGAGATCGTCCTACGTCCGATACGCAGTATTTT. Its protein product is CATSRDRPTSDTQYF.

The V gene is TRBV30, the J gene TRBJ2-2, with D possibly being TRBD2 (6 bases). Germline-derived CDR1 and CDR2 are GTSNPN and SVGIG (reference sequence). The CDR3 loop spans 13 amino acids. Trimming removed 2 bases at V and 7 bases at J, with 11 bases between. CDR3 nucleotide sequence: TGTGCCTGGAGTTGGCAGCGGGTCGGGGAGCTGTTTTTT. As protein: CAWSWQRVGELFF.

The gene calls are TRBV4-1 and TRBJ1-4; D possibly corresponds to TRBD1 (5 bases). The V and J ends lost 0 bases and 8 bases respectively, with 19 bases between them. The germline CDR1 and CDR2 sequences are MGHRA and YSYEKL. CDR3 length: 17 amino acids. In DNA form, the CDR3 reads TGCGCCAGCAGCCAAGAACTCCTTGACAGCGCTATGGAAAAACTGTTTTTT. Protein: CASSQELLDSAMEKLFF.

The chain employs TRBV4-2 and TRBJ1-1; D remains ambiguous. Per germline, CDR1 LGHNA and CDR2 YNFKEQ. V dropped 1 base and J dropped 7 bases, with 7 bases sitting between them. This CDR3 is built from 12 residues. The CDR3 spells CASSQGLNEAFF. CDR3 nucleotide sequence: TGTGCCAGCAGCCAAGGACTGAATGAAGCTTTCTTT.

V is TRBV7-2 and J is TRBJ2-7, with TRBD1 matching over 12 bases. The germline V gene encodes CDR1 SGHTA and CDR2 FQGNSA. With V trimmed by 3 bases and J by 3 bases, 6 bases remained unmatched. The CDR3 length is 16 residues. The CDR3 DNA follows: TGTGCCAGCAGCTTGGACCGGGACAGGGGGCTCTACGAGCAGTACTTC. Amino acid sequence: CASSLDRDRGLYEQYF. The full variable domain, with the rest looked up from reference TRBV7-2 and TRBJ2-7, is GAGVSQSPSNKVTEKGKDVELRCDPISGHTALYWYRQSLGQGLEFLIYFQGNSAPDKSGLPSDRFSAERTGGSVSTLTIQRTQQEDSAVYLCASSLDRDRGLYEQYFGPGTRLTVT.

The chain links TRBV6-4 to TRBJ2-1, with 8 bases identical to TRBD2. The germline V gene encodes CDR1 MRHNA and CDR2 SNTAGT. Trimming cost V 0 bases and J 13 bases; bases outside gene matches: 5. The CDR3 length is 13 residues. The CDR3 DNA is TGTGCCAGCAGTGACTCCTTAGCGGGACGTCAGTTCTTC. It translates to CASSDSLAGRQFF.

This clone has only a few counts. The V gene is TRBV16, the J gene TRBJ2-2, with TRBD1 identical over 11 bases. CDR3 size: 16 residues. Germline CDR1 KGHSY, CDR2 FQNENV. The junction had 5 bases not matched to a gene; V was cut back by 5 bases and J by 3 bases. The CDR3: CASSEGQGDYTGELFF. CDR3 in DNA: TGTGCCAGCAGCGAGGGACAGGGGGACTACACCGGGGAGCTGTTTTTT.

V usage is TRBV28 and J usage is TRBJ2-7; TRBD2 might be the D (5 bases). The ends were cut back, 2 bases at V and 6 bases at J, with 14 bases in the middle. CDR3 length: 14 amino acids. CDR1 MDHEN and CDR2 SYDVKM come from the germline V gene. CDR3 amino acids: CASSLRESKLEQYF. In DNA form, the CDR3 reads TGTGCCAGCAGTTTAAGGGAGTCGAAACTCGAGCAGTACTTC.

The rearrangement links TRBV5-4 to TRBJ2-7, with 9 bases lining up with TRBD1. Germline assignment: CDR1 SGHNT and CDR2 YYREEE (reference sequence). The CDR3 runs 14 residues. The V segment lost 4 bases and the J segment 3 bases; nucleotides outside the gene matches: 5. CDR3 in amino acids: CASSPGTGSYEQYF. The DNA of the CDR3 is TGTGCCAGCAGCCCAGGGACAGGGAGCTACGAGCAGTACTTC.

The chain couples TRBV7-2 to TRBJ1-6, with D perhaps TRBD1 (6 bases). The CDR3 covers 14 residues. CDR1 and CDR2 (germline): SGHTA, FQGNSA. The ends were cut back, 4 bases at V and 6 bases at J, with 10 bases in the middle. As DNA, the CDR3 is TGTGCCAGCAGCTACGGACAGCCTAATTCACCCCTCCACTTT. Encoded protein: CASSYGQPNSPLHF.

As DNA, the CDR3 is TGTGCCAGCAGTTACTCGCCTAGCGGCACCGGGGAGCTGTTTTTT. Protein sequence: CASSYSPSGTGELFF. This chain uses TRBV6-6 with TRBJ2-2, with 7 bases aligning to TRBD2. The germline V gene has CDR1 MNHNY and CDR2 SVGAGI (reference sequence). Trimming cost V 0 bases and J 4 bases; bases outside gene matches: 2. This CDR3 is built from 15 residues.

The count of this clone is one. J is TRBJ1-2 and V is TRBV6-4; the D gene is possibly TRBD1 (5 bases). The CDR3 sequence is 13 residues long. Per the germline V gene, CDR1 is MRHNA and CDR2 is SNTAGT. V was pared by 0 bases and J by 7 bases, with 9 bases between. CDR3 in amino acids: CASSDSRRGGYTF. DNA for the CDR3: TGTGCCAGCAGTGACTCGAGGAGGGGTGGCTACACCTTC.

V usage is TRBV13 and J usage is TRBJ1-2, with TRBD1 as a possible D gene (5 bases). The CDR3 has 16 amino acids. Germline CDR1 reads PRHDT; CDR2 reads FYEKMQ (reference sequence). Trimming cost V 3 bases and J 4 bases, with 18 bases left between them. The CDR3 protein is CASSFDEFRDSYGYTF. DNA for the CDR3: TGTGCCAGCAGCTTCGACGAATTCCGGGACTCCTATGGCTACACCTTC.

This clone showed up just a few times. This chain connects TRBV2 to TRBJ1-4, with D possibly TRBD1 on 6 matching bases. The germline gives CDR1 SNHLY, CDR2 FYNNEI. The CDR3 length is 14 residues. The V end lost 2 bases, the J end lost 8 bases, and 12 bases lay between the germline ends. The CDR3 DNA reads TGTGCCAGCAGTGAATTGGGACACCTGGAAAAACTGTTTTTT. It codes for CASSELGHLEKLFF.

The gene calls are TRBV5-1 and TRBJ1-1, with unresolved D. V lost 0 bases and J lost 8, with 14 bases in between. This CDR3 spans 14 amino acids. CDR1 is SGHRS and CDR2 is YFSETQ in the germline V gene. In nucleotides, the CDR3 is TGCGCCAGCAGCTTGGACAGATTCGAAGGAGAAGCTTTCTTT. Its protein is CASSLDRFEGEAFF.

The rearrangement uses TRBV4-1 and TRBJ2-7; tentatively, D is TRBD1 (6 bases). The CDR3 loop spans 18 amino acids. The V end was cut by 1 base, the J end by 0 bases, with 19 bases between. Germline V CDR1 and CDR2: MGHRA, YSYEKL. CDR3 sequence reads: CASSQVAGSGVSSYEQYF. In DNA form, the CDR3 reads TGCGCCAGCAGCCAAGTGGCGGGCTCAGGGGTCAGCTCCTACGAGCAGTACTTC.

For the CDR3, the DNA is TGTGCCAGCAGCTTAACCCCTATGGACAGGGTAAATGGCTACACCTTC. This translates into CASSLTPMDRVNGYTF. The V call is TRBV7-3, the J call TRBJ1-2; TRBD1 agrees at 8 bases. J gave up 6 bases and V 0 bases, and 9 bases lay outside the gene matches. Germline V gene sequence: CDR1 SGHTA, CDR2 FQGTGA. The CDR3 consists of 16 residues.

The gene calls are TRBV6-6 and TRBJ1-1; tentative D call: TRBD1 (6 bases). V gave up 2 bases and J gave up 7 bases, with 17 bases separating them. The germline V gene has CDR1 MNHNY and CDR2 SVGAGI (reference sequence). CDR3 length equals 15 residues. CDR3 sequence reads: CASSYHQAGVVEAFF. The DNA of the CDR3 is TGTGCCAGCAGTTACCACCAGGCAGGGGTAGTTGAAGCTTTCTTT.

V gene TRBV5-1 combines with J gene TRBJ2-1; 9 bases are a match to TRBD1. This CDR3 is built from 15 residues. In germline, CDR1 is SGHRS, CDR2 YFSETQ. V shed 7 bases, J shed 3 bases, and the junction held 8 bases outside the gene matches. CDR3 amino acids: CASYPGQGVYNEQFF. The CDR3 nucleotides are TGCGCCAGCTACCCGGGACAGGGAGTCTACAATGAGCAGTTCTTC. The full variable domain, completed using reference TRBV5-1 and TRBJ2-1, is KAGVTQTPRYLIKTRGQQVTLSCSPISGHRSVSWYQQTPGQGLQFLFEYFSETQRNKGNFPGRFSGRQFSNSRSEMNVSTLELGDSALYLCASYPGQGVYNEQFFGPGTRLTVL.

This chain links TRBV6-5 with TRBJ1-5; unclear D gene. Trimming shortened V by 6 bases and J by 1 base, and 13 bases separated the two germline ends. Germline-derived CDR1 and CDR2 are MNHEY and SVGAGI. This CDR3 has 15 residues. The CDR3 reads CASRLKGSSNQPQHF. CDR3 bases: TGTGCCAGCAGGCTAAAAGGGAGCAGCAATCAGCCCCAGCATTTT.

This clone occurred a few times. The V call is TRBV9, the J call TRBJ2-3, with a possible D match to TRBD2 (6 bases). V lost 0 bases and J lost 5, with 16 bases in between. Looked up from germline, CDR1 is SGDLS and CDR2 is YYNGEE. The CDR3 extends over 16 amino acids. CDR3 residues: CASSVASGGMGDTQYF. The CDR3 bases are TGTGCCAGCAGCGTAGCCAGCGGCGGGATGGGAGATACGCAGTATTTT.

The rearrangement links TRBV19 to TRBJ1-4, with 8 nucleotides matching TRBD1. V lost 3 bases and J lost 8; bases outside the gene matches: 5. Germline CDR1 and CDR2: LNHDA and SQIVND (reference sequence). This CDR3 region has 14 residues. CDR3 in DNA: TGTGCCAGTAGTATGAGGAGACAGGGGGAAAAACTGTTTTTT. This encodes CASSMRRQGEKLFF.

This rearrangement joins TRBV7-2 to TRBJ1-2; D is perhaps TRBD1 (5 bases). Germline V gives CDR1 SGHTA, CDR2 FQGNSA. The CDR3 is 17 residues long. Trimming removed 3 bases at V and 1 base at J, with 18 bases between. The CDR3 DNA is TGTGCCAGCAGCTTGGGCCCCAGGGATTTATTTAACTATGGCTACACCTTC. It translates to CASSLGPRDLFNYGYTF.